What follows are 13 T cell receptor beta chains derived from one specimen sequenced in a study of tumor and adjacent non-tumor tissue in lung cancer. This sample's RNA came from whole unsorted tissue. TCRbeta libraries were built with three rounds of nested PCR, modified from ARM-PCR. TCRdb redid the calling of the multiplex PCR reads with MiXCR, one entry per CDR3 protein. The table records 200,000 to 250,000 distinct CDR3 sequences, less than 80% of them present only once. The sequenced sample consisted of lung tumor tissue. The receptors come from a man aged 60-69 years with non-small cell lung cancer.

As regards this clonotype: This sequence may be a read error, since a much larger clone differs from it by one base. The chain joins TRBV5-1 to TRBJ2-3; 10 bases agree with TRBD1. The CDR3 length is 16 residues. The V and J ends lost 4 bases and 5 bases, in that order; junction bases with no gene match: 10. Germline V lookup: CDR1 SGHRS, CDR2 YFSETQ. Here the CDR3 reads CASSPTGGAWKDTQYF. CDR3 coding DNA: TGCGCCAGCAGCCCGACAGGGGGCGCTTGGAAAGATACGCAGTATTTT.

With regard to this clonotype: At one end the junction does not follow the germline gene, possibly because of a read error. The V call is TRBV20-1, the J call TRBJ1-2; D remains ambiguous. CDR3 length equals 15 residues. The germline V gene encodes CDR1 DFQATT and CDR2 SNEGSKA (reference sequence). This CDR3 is CIARELARKNGGYTF. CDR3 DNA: TGCATTGCTAGAGAACTTGCAAGAAAAAATGGTGGCTACACCTTC.

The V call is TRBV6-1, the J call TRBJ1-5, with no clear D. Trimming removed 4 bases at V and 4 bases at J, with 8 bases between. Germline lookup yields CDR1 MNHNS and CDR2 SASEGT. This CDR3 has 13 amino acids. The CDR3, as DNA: TGTGCCAGCAGTGTACGGGAGAATCAGCCCCAGCATTTT. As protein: CASSVRENQPQHF.

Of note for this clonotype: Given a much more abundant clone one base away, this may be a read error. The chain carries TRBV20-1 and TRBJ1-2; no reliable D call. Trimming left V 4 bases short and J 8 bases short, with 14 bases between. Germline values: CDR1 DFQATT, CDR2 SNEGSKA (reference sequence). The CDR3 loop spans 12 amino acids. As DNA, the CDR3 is TGCAGTGCTACCGACGGGGTAGAAGGCTACACCTTC. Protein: CSATDGVEGYTF.

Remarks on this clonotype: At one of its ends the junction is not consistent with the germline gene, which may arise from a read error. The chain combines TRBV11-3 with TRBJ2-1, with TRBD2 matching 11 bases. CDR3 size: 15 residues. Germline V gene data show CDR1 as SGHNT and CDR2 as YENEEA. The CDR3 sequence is CASNSLAGGYNKQFF. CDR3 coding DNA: TGTGCCAGCAACTCCCTAGCGGGAGGTTACAATAAGCAGTTCTTC.

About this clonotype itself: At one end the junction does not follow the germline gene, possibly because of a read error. DNA of the CDR3: TGTGCCACTCAGAGGGGGGGAGATCCCCACCATTTT. Amino acid sequence: CATQRGGDPHHF. The chain couples TRBV6-2 or TRBV6-3 to TRBJ1-5; possible D gene TRBD1, 6 bases. The CDR3 contains 12 residues. Germline V CDR1 and CDR2: MNHEY, SVGEGT.

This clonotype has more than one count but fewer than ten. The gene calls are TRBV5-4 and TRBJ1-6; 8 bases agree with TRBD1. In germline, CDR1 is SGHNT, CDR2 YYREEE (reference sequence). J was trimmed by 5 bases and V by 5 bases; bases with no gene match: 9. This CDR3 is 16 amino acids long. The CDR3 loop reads CASRAGGARDNSPLHF. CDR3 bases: TGTGCCAGCAGAGCAGGGGGCGCTCGGGATAATTCACCCCTCCACTTT.

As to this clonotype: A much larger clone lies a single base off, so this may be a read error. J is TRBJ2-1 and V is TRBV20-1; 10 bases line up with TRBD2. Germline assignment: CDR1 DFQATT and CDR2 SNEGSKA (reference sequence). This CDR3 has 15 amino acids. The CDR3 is CSAQLSGRRYNEQLF. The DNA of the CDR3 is TGCAGTGCTCAACTTAGCGGGAGGAGGTACAATGAGCAGCTCTTC.

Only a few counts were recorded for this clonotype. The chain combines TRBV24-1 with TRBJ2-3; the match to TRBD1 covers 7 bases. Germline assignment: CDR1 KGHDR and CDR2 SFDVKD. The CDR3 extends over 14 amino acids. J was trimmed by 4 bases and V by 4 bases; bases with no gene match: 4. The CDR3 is CATSETGVADTQYF. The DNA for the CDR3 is TGTGCCACCAGTGAAACAGGGGTCGCAGATACGCAGTATTTT.

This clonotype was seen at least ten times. As DNA, the CDR3 is TGCAGCGCTGAGGCGGGGGACTCACGCTATGGCTACACCTTC. This translates into CSAEAGDSRYGYTF. J is TRBJ1-2 and V is TRBV29-1, with D tentatively TRBD1 (5 bases). The CDR3 has 14 amino acids. Germline CDR1 is SQVTM and CDR2 is ANQGSEA. V was shortened by 7 bases and J by 4 bases, with 19 bases between the two germline ends.

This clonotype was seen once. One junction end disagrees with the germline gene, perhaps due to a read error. The CDR3 loop is CVSSPAGAHYEQYF. CDR3 nucleotide sequence: TGTGTCAGCTCGCCCGCGGGGGCTCACTACGAGCAGTACTTC. The chain uses TRBV18 and TRBJ2-7, with D possibly matching TRBD2 (7 bases). Germline CDR1 is KGHSH and CDR2 is LQKENI. The length of the CDR3 is 14 residues.

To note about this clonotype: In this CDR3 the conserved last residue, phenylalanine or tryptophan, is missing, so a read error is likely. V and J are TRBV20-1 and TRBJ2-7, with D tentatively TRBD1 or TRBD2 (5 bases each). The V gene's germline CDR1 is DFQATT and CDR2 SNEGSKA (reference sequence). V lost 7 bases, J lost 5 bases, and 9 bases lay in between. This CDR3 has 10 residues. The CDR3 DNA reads TGCAGTGAGAGAGGGGACGAGCAGTACCTC. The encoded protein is CSERGDEQYL.

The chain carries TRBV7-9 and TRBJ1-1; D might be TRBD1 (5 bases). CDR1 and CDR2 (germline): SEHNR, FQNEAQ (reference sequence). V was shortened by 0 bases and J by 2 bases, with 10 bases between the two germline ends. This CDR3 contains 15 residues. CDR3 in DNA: TGTGCCAGCAGCTTAGCCAAGGACATCAACACTGAAGCTTTCTTT. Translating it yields CASSLAKDINTEAFF.